The 23 T cell receptor beta chains in this list originate from one sample, sequenced in a study of blood T cell repertoires in COVID-19. Some clones are missing from TCRdb's copy, which holds only in-frame ones; the method was immunoSEQ multiplex PCR. The sample has approximately 100,000 clones; 80% to 95% are singletons. The material sequenced was peripheral blood. The receptors shown here come from a man in his sixties with acute or convalescent COVID-19.

The chain couples TRBV4-2 to TRBJ1-3, with D tentatively TRBD1 (5 bases). This CDR3 spans 21 amino acids. V was clipped by 0 bases and J by 0 bases, with 24 bases between them. The germline CDR1 and CDR2 sequences are LGHNA and YNFKEQ. DNA of the CDR3: TGTGCCAGCAGCCAAGAGCGTATGGGAAGGGGCCGACTTAGCTCTGGAAACACCATATATTTT. It yields the protein CASSQERMGRGRLSSGNTIYF.

The V gene is TRBV6-5, the J gene TRBJ1-6, with 8 bases identical to TRBD1. Germline loops: CDR1 MNHEY, CDR2 SVGAGI. V shed 7 bases and J 7 bases; nucleotides not matched to a gene: 6. The CDR3 runs 14 residues. CDR3 in amino acids: CASILQGGNSPLHF. CDR3 bases: TGTGCCAGCATTTTACAGGGGGGGAATTCACCCCTCCACTTT.

The V and J genes are TRBV3-1 (or the pseudogene TRBV3-2) and TRBJ2-1; tentative D call: TRBD1 (6 bases). Trimming removed 0 bases at V and 11 bases at J, with 11 bases between. There are 13 residues in the CDR3. Germline-derived CDR1 and CDR2 are LGHDT and YNNKEL (reference sequence). The CDR3 protein is CASSQDPGTKQFF. The CDR3 nucleotides are TGTGCCAGCAGCCAAGATCCCGGGACAAAGCAGTTCTTC.

This chain connects TRBV7-2 to TRBJ2-2; 9 nucleotides agree with TRBD1. This CDR3 contains 18 residues. Losses at the gene ends were 2 bases for V and 1 base for J; bases not matched to a gene: 8. CDR1 SGHTA and CDR2 FQGNSA come from the germline V gene. CDR3 sequence: CASSLRPTGGLNTGELFF. CDR3 coding DNA: TGTGCCAGCAGCTTACGGCCGACAGGGGGATTGAACACCGGGGAGCTGTTTTTT.

The chain uses TRBV6-6 and TRBJ1-2; 8 nucleotides align to TRBD1. The ends lost 5 bases at V and 3 bases at J; junction bases unmatched: 17. This CDR3 has 18 amino acids. Looked up from germline, CDR1 is MNHNY and CDR2 is SVGAGI (reference sequence). The CDR3 DNA sequence: TGTGCCAGCAGTCCAACCCTCCGGACAGGGAATATGGACTATGGCTACACCTTC. It codes for CASSPTLRTGNMDYGYTF.

The table lists this clone with a count of one. This chain links TRBV2 with TRBJ1-2; D possibly corresponds to TRBD1 (6 bases). The CDR3 consists of 13 residues. Trimming removed 6 bases at V and 4 bases at J, with 12 bases between. CDR1 is SNHLY and CDR2 is FYNNEI in the germline V gene. CDR3 nucleotides: TGTGCCAGCAGGACAGGCGCCTCCTATGGCTACACCTTC. As protein: CASRTGASYGYTF.

This chain joins TRBV18 and TRBJ1-1, with D perhaps TRBD1 (5 bases). The CDR3 runs 13 residues. V lost 6 bases, J lost 7 bases, and 15 bases lay in between. Germline loops: CDR1 KGHSH, CDR2 LQKENI. The CDR3: CASSLGSQGEAFF. The CDR3, as DNA: TGTGCCAGCTCCCTAGGATCTCAGGGTGAAGCTTTCTTT.

The chain recombines TRBV5-1 with TRBJ1-2; 7 nucleotides agree with TRBD1. The CDR3 covers 15 residues. Germline loops: CDR1 SGHRS, CDR2 YFSETQ. The ends lost 0 bases at V and 2 bases at J; junction bases unmatched: 4. CDR3 DNA: TGCGCCAGCAGCTTGGCGGCAGGGGGAAACTATGGCTACACCTTC. This sequence encodes CASSLAAGGNYGYTF.

The rearrangement joins TRBV6-4 to TRBJ2-1; no clear D gene. The V end lost 1 base, the J end lost 5 bases, and 3 bases lay between the germline ends. Germline CDR1 reads MRHNA; CDR2 reads SNTAGT. This CDR3 contains 12 residues. The CDR3 coding sequence is TGTGCCAGCAGTGACTACAACAATGAGCAGTTCTTC. Translation: CASSDYNNEQFF.

The V call is TRBV19, the J call TRBJ1-1; 7 bases match TRBD1. The germline gives CDR1 LNHDA, CDR2 SQIVND (reference sequence). This CDR3 is 15 amino acids long. The V segment lost 6 bases and the J segment 0 bases; nucleotides outside the gene matches: 7. The CDR3 nucleotides read TGTGCCAGTAGCGGTCAGGGACAGATGAACACTGAAGCTTTCTTT. This codes for CASSGQGQMNTEAFF.

The chain combines TRBV7-3 with TRBJ2-3; D is unclear. The V gene lost 1 base and the J gene lost 0 bases, with 5 bases spanning the gap. Looked up from germline, CDR1 is SGHTA and CDR2 is FQGTGA. This CDR3 spans 14 amino acids. In DNA form, the CDR3 reads TGTGCCAGCAGCTTAAGTCGGAGCACAGATACGCAGTATTTT. The encoded protein is CASSLSRSTDTQYF. Filled out from reference TRBV7-3 and TRBJ2-3, the complete variable domain reads GAGVSQTPSNKVTEKGKYVELRCDPISGHTALYWYRQSLGQGPEFLIYFQGTGAADDSGLPNDRFFAVRPEGSVSTLKIQRTERGDSAVYLCASSLSRSTDTQYFGPGTRLTVL.

The genes are TRBV15 and TRBJ2-5; D is perhaps TRBD1 (6 bases). This CDR3 has 15 residues. Trimming shortened V by 1 base and J by 2 bases, and 11 bases separated the two germline ends. Germline V lookup: CDR1 LNHNV, CDR2 YYDKDF (reference sequence). The CDR3 DNA reads TGTGCCACCAGCAGAGTGACAGGTGGACAAGAGACCCAGTACTTC. Protein: CATSRVTGGQETQYF.

This clone showed up just once. The chain employs TRBV3-1 (or the pseudogene TRBV3-2) and TRBJ1-6; TRBD1 matches 7 bases. This CDR3 contains 16 residues. Germline V gene data show CDR1 as LGHDT and CDR2 as YNNKEL (reference sequence). The ends lost 3 bases at V and 0 bases at J; junction bases unmatched: 2. The CDR3 region has the DNA TGTGCCAGCAGCCACCGACAGGGCTCCTATAATTCACCCCTCCACTTT. It encodes CASSHRQGSYNSPLHF.

This sequence joins TRBV9 and TRBJ2-2, with 7 bases aligning to TRBD1. J gave up 2 bases and V 0 bases, and 4 bases lay outside the gene matches. CDR1 SGDLS and CDR2 YYNGEE come from the germline V gene. The CDR3 contains 16 residues. Here the CDR3 DNA reads TGTGCCAGCAGCGTAGGACAGGGCGCCAACACCGGGGAGCTGTTTTTT. Translated: CASSVGQGANTGELFF.

This clone was seen a handful of times. The gene calls are TRBV2 and TRBJ2-1; 7 nucleotides agree with TRBD2. The CDR3 loop spans 14 amino acids. From germline, CDR1 is SNHLY and CDR2 FYNNEI. V shed 11 bases and J 5 bases; nucleotides not matched to a gene: 12. This chain's CDR3 is CAGGTSASDNEQFF. The CDR3 DNA is TGTGCCGGGGGAACTAGCGCCTCTGACAATGAGCAGTTCTTC.

The rearrangement uses TRBV12-1 and TRBJ1-1; TRBD1 is the table's D call and was not checked against the DNA. TRBV12-1 is an annotated pseudogene. CDR3 length: 19 residues. The CDR3 DNA follows: TGTGCCAGCAGCTACCCAAAAACAGGTAGGTTATTCGGAAGCACTGAAGCTTTCTTT. Translating it yields CASSYPKTGRLFGSTEAFF.

V usage is TRBV10-3 and J usage is TRBJ1-3; TRBD1 matches at 10 bases. The CDR3 extends over 18 amino acids. Germline V CDR1 and CDR2: ENHRY, SYGVKD. Unmatched junction bases numbered 8, after V lost 3 bases and J lost 0 bases. The DNA of the CDR3 is TGTGCCATCAGTGAAAAGACAGGGGGCCTACGCTCTGGAAACACCATATATTTT. The encoded protein is CAISEKTGGLRSGNTIYF.

The J gene is TRBJ2-3, the V gene TRBV27, with TRBD1 identical over 8 bases. The CDR3 length is 17 residues. Trimming took 5 bases from V and 0 from J; bases not matched to a gene: 10. Germline V CDR1 and CDR2: MNHEY, SMNVEV (reference sequence). The DNA for the CDR3 is TGTGCCAGCAGTCCCCTCCCCGGGACAGGAAGCACAGATACGCAGTATTTT. As protein: CASSPLPGTGSTDTQYF.

This rearrangement joins TRBV7-2 to TRBJ1-1; D possibly corresponds to TRBD1 (5 bases). The ends were cut back, 1 base at V and 8 bases at J, with 23 bases in the middle. The CDR3 totals 17 residues. The germline V gene has CDR1 SGHTA and CDR2 FQGNSA. DNA of the CDR3: TGTGCCAGCAGCTTAGGGGGGGTAATCGGCTTCCTTCAAGAAGCTTTCTTT. Its translation: CASSLGGVIGFLQEAFF.

The V gene is TRBV19, the J gene TRBJ1-1; 7 nucleotides match TRBD1. This CDR3 comprises 16 residues. After removal of 4 bases from V and 1 base from J, the junction contained 9 bases not matched to a gene. Germline-derived CDR1 and CDR2 are LNHDA and SQIVND (reference sequence). DNA of the CDR3: TGTGCCAGTAGTAGCCGGGACAGTCAAGGGAACACTGAAGCTTTCTTT. It codes for CASSSRDSQGNTEAFF. Full variable domain (outside the CDR3, taken from reference TRBV19 and TRBJ1-1): DGGITQSPKYLFRKEGQNVTLSCEQNLNHDAMYWYRQDPGQGLRLIYYSQIVNDFQKGDIAEGYSVSREKKESFPLTVTSAQKNPTAFYLCASSSRDSQGNTEAFFGQGTRLTVV.

The chain is built from TRBV20-1 and TRBJ2-7, with TRBD1 as a possible D gene (6 bases). The CDR3 is 11 amino acids. The germline V and J ends were trimmed by 5 bases and 6 bases, with 11 bases remaining between them. Germline V gives CDR1 DFQATT, CDR2 SNEGSKA (reference sequence). CDR3 coding DNA: TGCAGTGCTCTCGGACAGAGCGAGCAGTACGTC. Translating gives CSALGQSEQYV.

V is TRBV4-1 and J is TRBJ2-4; the match to TRBD2 covers 8 bases. The CDR3 loop spans 17 amino acids. V was pared by 1 base and J by 0 bases, with 5 bases of the junction left unmatched. Germline CDR1 is MGHRA and CDR2 is YSYEKL. CDR3 region: CASSQVGLATAKNIQYF. The DNA of the CDR3 is TGCGCCAGCAGCCAAGTAGGACTAGCTACAGCCAAAAACATTCAGTACTTC.

A single count supports this clone. The chain links TRBV5-6 to TRBJ2-7; 8 nucleotides match TRBD1. Trimming took 5 bases from V and 1 from J; bases not matched to a gene: 14. The CDR3 has 17 amino acids. Germline values: CDR1 SGHDT, CDR2 YYEEEE. In nucleotides, the CDR3 is TGTGCCAGCAGTAAAACATCGGGAACAGGGGGATCCTACGAGCAGTACGTC. Translated: CASSKTSGTGGSYEQYV.